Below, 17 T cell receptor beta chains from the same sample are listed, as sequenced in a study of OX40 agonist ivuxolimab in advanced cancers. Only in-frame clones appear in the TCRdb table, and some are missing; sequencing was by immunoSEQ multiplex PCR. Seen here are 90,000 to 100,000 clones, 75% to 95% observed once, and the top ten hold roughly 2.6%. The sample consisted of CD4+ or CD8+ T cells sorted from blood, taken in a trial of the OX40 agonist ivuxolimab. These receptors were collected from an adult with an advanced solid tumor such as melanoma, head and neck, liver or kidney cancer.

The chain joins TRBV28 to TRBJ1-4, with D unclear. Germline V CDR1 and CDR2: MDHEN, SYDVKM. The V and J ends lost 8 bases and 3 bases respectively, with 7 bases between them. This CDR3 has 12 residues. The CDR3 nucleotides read TGTGCCAGCGGCAATCCTAATGAAAAACTGTTTTTT. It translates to CASGNPNEKLFF.

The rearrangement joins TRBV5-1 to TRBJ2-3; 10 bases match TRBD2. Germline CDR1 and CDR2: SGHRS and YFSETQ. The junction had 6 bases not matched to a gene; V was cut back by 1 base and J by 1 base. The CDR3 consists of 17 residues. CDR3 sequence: CASSLWASGSGTDTQYF. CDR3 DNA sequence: TGCGCCAGCAGCTTGTGGGCTAGCGGGAGTGGCACAGATACGCAGTATTTT.

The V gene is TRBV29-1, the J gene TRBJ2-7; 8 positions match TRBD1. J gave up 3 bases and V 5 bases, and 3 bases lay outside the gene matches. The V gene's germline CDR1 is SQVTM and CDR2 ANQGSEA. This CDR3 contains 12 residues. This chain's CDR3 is CSVSTGGYEQYF. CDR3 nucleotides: TGCAGCGTTTCTACAGGGGGCTACGAGCAGTACTTC.

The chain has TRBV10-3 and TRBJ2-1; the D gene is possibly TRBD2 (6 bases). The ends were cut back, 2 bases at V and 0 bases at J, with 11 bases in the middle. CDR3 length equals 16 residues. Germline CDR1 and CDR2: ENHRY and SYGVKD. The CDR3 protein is CAISEGGLTSYNEQFF. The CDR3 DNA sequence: TGTGCCATCAGTGAGGGAGGGCTGACCTCCTACAATGAGCAGTTCTTC.

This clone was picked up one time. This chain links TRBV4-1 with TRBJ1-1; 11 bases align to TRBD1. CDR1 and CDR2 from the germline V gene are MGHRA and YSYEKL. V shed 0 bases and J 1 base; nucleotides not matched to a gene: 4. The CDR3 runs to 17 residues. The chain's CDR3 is CASSQDWTGGPNTEAFF. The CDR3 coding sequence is TGCGCCAGCAGCCAAGATTGGACAGGGGGCCCGAACACTGAAGCTTTCTTT.

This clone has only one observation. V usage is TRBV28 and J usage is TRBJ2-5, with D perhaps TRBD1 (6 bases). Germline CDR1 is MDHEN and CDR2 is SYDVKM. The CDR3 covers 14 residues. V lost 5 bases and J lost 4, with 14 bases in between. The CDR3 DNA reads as TGTGCCAGCAGTCAAATCAGGGGACGAGAGACCCAGTACTTC. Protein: CASSQIRGRETQYF.

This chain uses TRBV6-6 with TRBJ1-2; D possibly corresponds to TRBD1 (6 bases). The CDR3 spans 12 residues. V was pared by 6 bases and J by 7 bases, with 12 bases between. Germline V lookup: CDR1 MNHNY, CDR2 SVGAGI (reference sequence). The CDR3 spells CASSLTGPGYTF. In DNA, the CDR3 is TGTGCCAGCAGCCTTACAGGGCCTGGCTACACCTTC.

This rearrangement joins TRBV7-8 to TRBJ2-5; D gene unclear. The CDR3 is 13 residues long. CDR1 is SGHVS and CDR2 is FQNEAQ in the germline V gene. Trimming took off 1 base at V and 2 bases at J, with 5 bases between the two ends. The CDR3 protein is CASSLETQETQYF. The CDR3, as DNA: TGTGCCAGCAGCTTAGAGACTCAAGAGACCCAGTACTTC.

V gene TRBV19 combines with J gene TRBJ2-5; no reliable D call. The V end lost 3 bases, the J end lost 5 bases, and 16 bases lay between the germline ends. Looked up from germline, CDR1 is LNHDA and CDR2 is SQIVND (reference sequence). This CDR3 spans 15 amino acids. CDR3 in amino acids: CASSISPSVGETQYF. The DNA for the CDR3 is TGTGCCAGTAGTATTTCCCCCAGTGTGGGGGAGACCCAGTACTTC.

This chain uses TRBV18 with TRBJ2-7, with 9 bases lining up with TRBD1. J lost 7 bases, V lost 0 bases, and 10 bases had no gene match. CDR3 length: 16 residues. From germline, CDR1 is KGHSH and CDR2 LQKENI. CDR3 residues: CASSPPVGQGNPEQYF. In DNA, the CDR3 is TGTGCCAGCTCACCACCCGTAGGACAGGGGAACCCGGAGCAGTACTTC.

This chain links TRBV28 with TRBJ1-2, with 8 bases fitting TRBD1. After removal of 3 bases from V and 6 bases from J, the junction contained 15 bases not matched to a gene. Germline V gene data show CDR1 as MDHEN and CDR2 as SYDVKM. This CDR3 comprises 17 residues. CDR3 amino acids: CASSFTGTGRFWDGYTF. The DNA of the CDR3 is TGTGCCAGCAGTTTTACCGGGACAGGTAGATTTTGGGATGGCTACACCTTC.

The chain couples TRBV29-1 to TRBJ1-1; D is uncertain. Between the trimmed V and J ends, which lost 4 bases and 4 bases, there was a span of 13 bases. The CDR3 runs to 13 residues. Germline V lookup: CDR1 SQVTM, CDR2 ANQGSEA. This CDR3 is CSVGLGGITEAFF. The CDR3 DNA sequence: TGCAGCGTTGGACTTGGAGGGATCACTGAAGCTTTCTTT.

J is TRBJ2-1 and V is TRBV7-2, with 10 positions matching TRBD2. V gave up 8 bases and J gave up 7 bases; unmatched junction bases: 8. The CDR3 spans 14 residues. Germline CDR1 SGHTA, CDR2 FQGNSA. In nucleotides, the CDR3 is TGTGCCAGCCCCGGGACTAGCGTCGGAAATGAGCAGTTCTTC. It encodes CASPGTSVGNEQFF.

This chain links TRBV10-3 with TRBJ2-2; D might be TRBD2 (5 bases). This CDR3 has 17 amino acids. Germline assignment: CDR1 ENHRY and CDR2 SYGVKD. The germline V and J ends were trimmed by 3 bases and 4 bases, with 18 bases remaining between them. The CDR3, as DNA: TGTGCCATCAGTGAAGTAAGTGGGAGACTTGGCACCGGGGAGCTGTTTTTT. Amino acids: CAISEVSGRLGTGELFF.

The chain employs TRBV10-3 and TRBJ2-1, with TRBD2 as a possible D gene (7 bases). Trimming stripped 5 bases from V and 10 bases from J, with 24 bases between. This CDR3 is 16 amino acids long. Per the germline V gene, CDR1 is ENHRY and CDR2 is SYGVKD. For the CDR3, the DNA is TGTGCCATCAGTCCCCGAAGTGGGGGGGCCAATGCGGAGCAGTTCTTC. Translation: CAISPRSGGANAEQFF.

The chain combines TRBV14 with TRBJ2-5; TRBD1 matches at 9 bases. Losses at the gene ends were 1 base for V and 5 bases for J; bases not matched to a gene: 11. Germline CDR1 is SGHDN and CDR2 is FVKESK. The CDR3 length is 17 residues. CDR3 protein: CASSQAVPGTGTETQYF. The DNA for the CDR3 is TGTGCCAGCAGCCAAGCCGTTCCCGGGACAGGGACGGAGACCCAGTACTTC. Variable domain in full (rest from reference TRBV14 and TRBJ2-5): EAGVTQFPSHSVIEKGQTVTLRCDPISGHDNLYWYRRVMGKEIKFLLHFVKESKQDESGMPNNRFLAERTGGTYSTLKVQPAELEDSGVYFCASSQAVPGTGTETQYFGPGTRLLVL.

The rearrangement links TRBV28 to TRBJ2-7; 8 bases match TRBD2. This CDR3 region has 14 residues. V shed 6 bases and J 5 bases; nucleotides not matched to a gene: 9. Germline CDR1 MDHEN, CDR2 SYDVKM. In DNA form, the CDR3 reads TGTGCCAGCAGGAAACTAGCGGAGCTCCACGAGCAGTACTTC. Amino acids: CASRKLAELHEQYF.